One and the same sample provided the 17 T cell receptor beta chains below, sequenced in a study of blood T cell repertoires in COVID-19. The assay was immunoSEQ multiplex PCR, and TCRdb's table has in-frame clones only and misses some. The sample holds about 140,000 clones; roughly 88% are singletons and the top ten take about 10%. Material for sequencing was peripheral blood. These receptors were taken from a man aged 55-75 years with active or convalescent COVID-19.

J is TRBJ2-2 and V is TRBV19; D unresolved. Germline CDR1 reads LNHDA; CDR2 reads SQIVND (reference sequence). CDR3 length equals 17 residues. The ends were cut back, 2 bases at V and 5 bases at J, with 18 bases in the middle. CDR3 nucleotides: TGTGCCAGTAGTATAACTGTTGCGGCCCTCAAAACCGGGGAGCTGTTTTTT. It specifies CASSITVAALKTGELFF.

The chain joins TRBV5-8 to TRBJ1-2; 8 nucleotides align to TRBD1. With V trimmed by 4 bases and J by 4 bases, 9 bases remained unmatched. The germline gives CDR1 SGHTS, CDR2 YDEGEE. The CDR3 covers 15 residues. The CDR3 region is CASSRAGGAVYGYTF. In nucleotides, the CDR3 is TGTGCCAGCAGCCGAGCAGGGGGCGCGGTCTATGGCTACACCTTC. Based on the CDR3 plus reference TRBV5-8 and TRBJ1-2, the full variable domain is EAGVTQSPTHLIKTRGQQATLRCSPISGHTSVYWYQQALGLGLQFLLWYDEGEERNRGNFPPRFSGRQFPNYSSELNVNALELEDSALYLCASSRAGGAVYGYTFGSGTRLTVV.

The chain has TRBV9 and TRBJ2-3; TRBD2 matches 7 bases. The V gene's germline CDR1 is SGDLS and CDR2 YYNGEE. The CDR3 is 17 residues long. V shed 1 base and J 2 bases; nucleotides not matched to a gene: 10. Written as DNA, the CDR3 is TGTGCCAGCAGCGTAAGGGGAGGGGCCGGAGCCACAGATACGCAGTATTTT. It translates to CASSVRGGAGATDTQYF. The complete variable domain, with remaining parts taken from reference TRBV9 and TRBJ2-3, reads DSGVTQTPKHLITATGQRVTLRCSPRSGDLSVYWYQQSLDQGLQFLIQYYNGEERAKGNILERFSAQQFPDLHSELNLSSLELGDSALYFCASSVRGGAGATDTQYFGPGTRLTVL.

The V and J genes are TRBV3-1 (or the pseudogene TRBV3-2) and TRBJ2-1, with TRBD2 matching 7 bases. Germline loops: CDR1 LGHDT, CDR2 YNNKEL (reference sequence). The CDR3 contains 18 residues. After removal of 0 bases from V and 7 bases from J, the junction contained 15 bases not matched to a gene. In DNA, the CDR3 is TGTGCCAGCAGCCAAGATCTACTGGCTAGCGGAGGGCGAAATGAGCAGTTCTTC. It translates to CASSQDLLASGGRNEQFF.

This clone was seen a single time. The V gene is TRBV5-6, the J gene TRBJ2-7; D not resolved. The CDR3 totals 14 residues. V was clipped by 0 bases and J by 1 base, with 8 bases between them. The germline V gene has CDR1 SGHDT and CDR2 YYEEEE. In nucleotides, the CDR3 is TGTGCCAGCAGCTTGGTGAGGCGGTCCTACGAGCAGTACTTC. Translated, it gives CASSLVRRSYEQYF. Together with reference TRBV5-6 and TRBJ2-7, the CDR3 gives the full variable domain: DAGVTQSPTHLIKTRGQQVTLRCSPKSGHDTVSWYQQALGQGPQFIFQYYEEEERQRGNFPDRFSGHQFPNYSSELNVNALLLGDSALYLCASSLVRRSYEQYFGPGTRLTVT.

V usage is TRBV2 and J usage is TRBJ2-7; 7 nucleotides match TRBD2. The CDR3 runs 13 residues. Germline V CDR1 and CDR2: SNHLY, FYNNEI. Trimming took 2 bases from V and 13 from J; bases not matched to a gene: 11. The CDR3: CASSEMAGEFIYF. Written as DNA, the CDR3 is TGTGCCAGCAGTGAAATGGCGGGGGAGTTTATCTACTTC.

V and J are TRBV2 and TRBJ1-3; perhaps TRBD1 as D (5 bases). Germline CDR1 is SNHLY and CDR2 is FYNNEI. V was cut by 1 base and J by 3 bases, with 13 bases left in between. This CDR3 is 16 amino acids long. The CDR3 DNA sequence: TGTGCCAGCAGTGAAGGGGGGGGTTTCCGTGGAAACACCATATATTTT. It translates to CASSEGGGFRGNTIYF.

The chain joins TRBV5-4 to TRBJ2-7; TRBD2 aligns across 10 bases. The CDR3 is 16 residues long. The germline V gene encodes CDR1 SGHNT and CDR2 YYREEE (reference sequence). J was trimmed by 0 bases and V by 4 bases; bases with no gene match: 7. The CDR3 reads CASSPRGLANSYEQYF. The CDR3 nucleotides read TGTGCCAGCAGCCCACGGGGACTAGCGAACTCCTACGAGCAGTACTTC.

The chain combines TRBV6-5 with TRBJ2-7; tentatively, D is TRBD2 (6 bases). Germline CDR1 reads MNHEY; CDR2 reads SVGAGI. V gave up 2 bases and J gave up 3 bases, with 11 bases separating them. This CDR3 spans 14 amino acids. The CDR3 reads CASSYGRDVYEQYF. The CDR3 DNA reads TGTGCCAGCAGTTACGGGCGGGATGTCTACGAGCAGTACTTC.

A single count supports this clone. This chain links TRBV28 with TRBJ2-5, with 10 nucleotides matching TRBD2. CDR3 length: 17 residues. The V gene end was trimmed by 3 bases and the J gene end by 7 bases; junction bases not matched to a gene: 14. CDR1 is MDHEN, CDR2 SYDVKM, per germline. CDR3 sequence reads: CASSFTISGRSRGTQYF. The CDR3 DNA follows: TGTGCCAGCAGTTTCACTATTAGCGGGAGGTCGAGGGGGACCCAGTACTTC. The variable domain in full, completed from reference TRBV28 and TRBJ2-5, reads DVKVTQSSRYLVKRTGEKVFLECVQDMDHENMFWYRQDPGLGLRLIYFSYDVKMKEKGDIPEGYSVSREKKERFSLILESASTNQTSMYLCASSFTISGRSRGTQYFGPGTRLLVL.

The CDR3 DNA reads as TGTGCCAGCAGCTTGCAGGACGGGATGCAGCCCCAGCATTTT. Translation: CASSLQDGMQPQHF. V usage is TRBV7-9 and J usage is TRBJ1-5; unclear D gene. The CDR3 length is 14 residues. Trimming pared 3 bases from V and 7 bases from J, leaving 13 bases between. Germline-derived CDR1 and CDR2 are SEHNR and FQNEAQ (reference sequence).

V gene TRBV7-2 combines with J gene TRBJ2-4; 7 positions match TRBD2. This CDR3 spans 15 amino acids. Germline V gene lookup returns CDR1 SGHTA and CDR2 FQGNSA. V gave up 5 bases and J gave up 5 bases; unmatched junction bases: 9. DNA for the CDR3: TGTGCCAGCAGCCCCTACGGGGGGAGCCAAAACATTCAGTACTTC. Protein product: CASSPYGGSQNIQYF.

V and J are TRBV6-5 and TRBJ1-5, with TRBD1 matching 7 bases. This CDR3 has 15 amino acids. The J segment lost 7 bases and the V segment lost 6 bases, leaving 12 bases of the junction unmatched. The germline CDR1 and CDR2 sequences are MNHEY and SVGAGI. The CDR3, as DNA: TGTGCCAGCAGGCCAGGGACAGCGCGGGGACAGCCCCAGCATTTT. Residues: CASRPGTARGQPQHF.

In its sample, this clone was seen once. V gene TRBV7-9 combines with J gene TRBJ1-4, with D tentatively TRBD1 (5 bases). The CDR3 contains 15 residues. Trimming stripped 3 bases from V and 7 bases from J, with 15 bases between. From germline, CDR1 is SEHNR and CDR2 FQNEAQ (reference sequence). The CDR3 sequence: CASSLAGQGGEKLFF. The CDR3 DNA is TGTGCCAGCAGCTTGGCGGGGCAGGGCGGTGAAAAACTGTTTTTT.

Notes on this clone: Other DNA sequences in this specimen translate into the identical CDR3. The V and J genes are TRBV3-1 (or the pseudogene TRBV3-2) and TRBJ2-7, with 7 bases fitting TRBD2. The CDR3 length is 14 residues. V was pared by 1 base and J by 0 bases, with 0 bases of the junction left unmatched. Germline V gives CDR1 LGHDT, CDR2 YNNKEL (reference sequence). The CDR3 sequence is CASSQASGSYEQYF. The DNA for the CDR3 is TGTGCCAGCAGCCAAGCTAGCGGCTCCTACGAGCAGTACTTC.

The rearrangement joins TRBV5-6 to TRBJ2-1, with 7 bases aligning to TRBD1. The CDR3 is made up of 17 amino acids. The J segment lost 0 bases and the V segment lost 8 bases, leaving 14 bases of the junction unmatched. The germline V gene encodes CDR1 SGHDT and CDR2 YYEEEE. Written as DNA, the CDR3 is TGTGCCAGTGCCTGGTTAGGGGGCGCGAGCTCCTACAATGAGCAGTTCTTC. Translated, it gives CASAWLGGASSYNEQFF.

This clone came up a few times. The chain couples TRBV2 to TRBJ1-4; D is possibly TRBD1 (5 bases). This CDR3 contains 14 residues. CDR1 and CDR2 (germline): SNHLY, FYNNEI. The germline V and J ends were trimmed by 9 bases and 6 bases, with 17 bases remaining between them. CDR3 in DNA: TGTGCCAGTACTTCCCAGGGAAGGGATGAAAAACTGTTTTTT. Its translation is CASTSQGRDEKLFF. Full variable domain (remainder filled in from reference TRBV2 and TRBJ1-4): EPEVTQTPSHQVTQMGQEVILRCVPISNHLYFYWYRQILGQKVEFLVSFYNNEISEKSEIFDDQFSVERPDGSNFTLKIRSTKLEDSAMYFCASTSQGRDEKLFFGSGTQLSVL.